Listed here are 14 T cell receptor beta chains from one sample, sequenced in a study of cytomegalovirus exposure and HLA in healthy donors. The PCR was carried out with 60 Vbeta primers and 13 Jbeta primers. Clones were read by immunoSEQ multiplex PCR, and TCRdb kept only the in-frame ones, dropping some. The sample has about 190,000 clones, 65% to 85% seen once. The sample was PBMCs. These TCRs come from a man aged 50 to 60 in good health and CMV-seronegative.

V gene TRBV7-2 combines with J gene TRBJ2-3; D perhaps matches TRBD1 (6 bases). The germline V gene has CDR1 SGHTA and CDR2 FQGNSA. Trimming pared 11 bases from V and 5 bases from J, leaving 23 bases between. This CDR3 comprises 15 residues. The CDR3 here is CACQYWDTAGDTQYF. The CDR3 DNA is TGTGCCTGCCAATACTGGGACACTGCGGGAGATACGCAGTATTTT.

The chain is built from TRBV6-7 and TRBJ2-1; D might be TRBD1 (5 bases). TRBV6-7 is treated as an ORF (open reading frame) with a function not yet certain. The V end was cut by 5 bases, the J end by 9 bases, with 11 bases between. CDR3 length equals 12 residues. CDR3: CASSTLDSEQFF. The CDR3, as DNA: TGTGCCAGCAGTACTCTAGACAGTGAGCAGTTCTTC.

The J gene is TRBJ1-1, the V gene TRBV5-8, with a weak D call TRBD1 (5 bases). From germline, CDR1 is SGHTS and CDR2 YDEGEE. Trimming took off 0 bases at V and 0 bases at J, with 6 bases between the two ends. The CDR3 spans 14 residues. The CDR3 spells CASSLGTLNTEAFF. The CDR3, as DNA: TGTGCCAGCAGCTTGGGGACATTGAACACTGAAGCTTTCTTT.

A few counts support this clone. The CDR3 DNA sequence: TGTGCCAGCAGCTCCGGGACAGGGGATGCCTACGAGCAGTACTTC. Its translation: CASSSGTGDAYEQYF. The chain is built from TRBV5-4 and TRBJ2-7, with 10 positions matching TRBD1. The CDR3 extends over 15 amino acids. Trimming took 3 bases from V and 2 from J; bases not matched to a gene: 5. Germline-derived CDR1 and CDR2 are SGHNT and YYREEE (reference sequence).

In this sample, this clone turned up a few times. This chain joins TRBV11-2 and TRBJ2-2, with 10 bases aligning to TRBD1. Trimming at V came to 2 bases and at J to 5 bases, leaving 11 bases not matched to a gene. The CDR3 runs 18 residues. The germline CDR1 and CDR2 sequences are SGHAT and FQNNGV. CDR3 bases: TGTGCCAGCAGCTTAAGGGACAGGGGTTTGGGAAGGACCGGGGAGCTGTTTTTT. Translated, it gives CASSLRDRGLGRTGELFF.

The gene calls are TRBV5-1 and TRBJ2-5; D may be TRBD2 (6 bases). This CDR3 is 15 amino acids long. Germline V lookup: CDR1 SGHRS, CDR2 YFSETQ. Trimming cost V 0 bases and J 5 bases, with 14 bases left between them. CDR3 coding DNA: TGCGCCAGCAGCTTGGCCCCAGGACTAATGGAGACCCAGTACTTC. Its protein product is CASSLAPGLMETQYF.

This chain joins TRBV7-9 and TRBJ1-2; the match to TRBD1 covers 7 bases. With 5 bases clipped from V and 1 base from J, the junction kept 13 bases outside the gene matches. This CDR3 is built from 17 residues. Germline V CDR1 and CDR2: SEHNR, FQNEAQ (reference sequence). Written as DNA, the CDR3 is TGTGCCAGCAGCCCAGGGGGGACAGCAGAACTTAACTATGGCTACACCTTC. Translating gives CASSPGGTAELNYGYTF.

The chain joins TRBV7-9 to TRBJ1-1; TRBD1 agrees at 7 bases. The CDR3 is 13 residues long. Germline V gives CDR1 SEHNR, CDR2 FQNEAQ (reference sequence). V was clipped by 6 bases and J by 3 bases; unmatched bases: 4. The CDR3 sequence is CASSYQGDTEAFF. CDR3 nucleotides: TGTGCCAGCAGTTATCAGGGGGACACTGAAGCTTTCTTT. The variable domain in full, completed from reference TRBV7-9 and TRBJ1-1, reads DTGVSQNPRHKITKRGQNVTFRCDPISEHNRLYWYRQTLGQGPEFLTYFQNEAQLEKSRLLSDRFSAERPKGSFSTLEIQRTEQGDSAMYLCASSYQGDTEAFFGQGTRLTVV.

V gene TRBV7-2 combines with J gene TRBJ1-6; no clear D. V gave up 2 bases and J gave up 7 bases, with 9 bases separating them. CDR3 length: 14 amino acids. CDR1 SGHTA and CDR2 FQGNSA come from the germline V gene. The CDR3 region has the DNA TGTGCCAGCAGCTTACGTCGGTTAAATTCACCCCTCCACTTT. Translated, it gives CASSLRRLNSPLHF. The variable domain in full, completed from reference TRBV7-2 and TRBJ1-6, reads GAGVSQSPSNKVTEKGKDVELRCDPISGHTALYWYRQSLGQGLEFLIYFQGNSAPDKSGLPSDRFSAERTGGSVSTLTIQRTQQEDSAVYLCASSLRRLNSPLHFGNGTRLTVT.

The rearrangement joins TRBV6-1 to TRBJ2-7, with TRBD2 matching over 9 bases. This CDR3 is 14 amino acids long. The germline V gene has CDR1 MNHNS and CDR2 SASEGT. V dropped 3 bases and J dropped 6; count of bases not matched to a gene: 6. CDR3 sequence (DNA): TGTGCCAGCAGTGATCAGCGGGGGGCCCCCGAGCAGTACTTC. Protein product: CASSDQRGAPEQYF.

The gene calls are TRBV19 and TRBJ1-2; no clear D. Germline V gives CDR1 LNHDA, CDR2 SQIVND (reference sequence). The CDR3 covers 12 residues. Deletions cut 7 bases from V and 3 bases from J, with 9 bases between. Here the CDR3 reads CASMTPHYGYTF. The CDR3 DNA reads TGTGCCAGTATGACTCCGCACTATGGCTACACCTTC.

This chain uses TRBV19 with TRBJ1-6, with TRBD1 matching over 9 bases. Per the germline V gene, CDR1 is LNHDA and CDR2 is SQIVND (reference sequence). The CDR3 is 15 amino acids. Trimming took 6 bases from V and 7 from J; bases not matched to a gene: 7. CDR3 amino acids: CASRAPDRGNSPLHF. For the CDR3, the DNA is TGTGCCAGTAGGGCCCCCGACAGGGGGAATTCACCCCTCCACTTT.

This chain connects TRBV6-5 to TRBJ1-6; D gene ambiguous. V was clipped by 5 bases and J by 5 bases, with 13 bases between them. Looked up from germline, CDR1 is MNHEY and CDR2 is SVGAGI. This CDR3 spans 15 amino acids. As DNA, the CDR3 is TGTGCCAGCAGTCCCGACACCTTTGATAATTCACCCCTCCACTTT. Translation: CASSPDTFDNSPLHF.

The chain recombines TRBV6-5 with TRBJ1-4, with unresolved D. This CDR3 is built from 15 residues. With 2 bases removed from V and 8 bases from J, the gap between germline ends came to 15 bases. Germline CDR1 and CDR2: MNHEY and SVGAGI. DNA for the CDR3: TGTGCCAGCAGTTACACCGCGATAGCAGCCGAAAAACTGTTTTTT. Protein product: CASSYTAIAAEKLFF.